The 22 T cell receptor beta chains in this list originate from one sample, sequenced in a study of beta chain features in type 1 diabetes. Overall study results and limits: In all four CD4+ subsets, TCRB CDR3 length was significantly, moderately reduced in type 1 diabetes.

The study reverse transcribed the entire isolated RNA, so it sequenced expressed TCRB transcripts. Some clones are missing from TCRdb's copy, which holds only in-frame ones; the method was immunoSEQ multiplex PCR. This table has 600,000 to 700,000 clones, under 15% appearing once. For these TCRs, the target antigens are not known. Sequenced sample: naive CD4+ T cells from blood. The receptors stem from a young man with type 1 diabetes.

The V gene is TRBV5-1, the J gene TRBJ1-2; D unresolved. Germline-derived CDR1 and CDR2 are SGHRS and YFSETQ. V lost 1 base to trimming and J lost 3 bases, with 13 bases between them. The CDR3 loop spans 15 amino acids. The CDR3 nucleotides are TGCGCCAGCAGCTTGCGAGGTCTGAGTGACTATGGCTACACCTTC. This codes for CASSLRGLSDYGYTF. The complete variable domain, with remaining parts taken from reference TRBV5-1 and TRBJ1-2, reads KAGVTQTPRYLIKTRGQQVTLSCSPISGHRSVSWYQQTPGQGLQFLFEYFSETQRNKGNFPGRFSGRQFSNSRSEMNVSTLELGDSALYLCASSLRGLSDYGYTFGSGTRLTVV.

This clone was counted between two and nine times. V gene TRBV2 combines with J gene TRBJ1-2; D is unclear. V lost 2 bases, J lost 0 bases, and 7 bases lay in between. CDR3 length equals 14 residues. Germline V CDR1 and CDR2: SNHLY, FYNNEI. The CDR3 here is CASSEKAANYGYTF. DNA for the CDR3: TGTGCCAGCAGTGAAAAGGCTGCTAACTATGGCTACACCTTC.

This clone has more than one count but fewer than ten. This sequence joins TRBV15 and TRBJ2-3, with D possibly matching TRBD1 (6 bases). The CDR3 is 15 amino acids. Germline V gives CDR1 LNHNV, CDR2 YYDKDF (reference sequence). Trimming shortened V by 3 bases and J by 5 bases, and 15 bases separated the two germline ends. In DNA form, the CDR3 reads TGTGCCACCAGCAGGGTCAACAGGGCTAAAGATACGCAGTATTTT. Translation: CATSRVNRAKDTQYF.

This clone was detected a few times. CDR3 in amino acids: CAISGQNQPQHF. Here the CDR3 DNA reads TGTGCCATCAGTGGTCAAAATCAGCCCCAGCATTTT. This chain connects TRBV10-3 to TRBJ1-5, with D unresolved. Germline lookup yields CDR1 ENHRY and CDR2 SYGVKD. The CDR3 extends over 12 amino acids. Between the trimmed V and J ends, which lost 4 bases and 4 bases, there was a span of 5 bases.

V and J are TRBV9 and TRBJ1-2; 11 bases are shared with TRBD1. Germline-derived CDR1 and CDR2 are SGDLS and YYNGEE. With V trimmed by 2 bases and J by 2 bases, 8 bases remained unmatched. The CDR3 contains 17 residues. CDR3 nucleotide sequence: TGTGCCAGCAGCGTCGACCGGGACAGGGGGAGAAACTATGGCTACACCTTC. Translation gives CASSVDRDRGRNYGYTF.

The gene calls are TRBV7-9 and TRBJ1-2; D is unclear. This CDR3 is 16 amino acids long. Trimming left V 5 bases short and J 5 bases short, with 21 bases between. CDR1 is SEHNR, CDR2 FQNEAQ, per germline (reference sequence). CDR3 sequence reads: CASSTKQILLQYGYTF. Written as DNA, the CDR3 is TGTGCCAGCAGCACGAAACAGATACTCCTACAATATGGCTACACCTTC.

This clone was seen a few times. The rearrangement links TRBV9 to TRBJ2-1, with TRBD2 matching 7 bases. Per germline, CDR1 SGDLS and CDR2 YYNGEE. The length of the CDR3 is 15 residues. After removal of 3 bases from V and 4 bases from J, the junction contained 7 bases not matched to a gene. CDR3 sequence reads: CASSATGTTYNEQFF. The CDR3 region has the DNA TGTGCCAGCAGCGCCACCGGGACTACATACAATGAGCAGTTCTTC.

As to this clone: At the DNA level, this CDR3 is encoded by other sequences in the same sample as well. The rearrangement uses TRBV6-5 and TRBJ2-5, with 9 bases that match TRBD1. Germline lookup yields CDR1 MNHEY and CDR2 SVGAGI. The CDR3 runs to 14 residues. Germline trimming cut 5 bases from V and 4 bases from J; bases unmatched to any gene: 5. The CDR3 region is CASSRTGEGETQYF. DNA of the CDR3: TGTGCCAGCAGTCGGACAGGGGAAGGAGAGACCCAGTACTTC.

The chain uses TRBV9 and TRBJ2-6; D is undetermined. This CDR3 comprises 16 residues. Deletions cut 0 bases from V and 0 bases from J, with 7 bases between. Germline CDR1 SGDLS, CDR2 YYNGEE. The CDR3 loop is CASSVESYSGANVLTF. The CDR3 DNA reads TGTGCCAGCAGCGTAGAAAGTTACTCTGGGGCCAACGTCCTGACTTTC.

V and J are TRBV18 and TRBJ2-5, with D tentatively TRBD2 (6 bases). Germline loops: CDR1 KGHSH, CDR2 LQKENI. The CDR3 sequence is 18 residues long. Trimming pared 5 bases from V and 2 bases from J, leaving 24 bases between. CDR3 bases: TGTGCCAGCTCATCGTTCGGGGGTTTAGGGACCCCTCAAGAGACCCAGTACTTC. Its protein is CASSSFGGLGTPQETQYF.

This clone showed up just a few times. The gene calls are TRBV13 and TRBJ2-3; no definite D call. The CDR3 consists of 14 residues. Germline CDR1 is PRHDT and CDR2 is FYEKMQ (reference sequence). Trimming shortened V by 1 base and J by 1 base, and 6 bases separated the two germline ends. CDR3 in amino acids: CASSLVTGTDTQYF. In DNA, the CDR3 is TGTGCCAGCAGCTTAGTGACGGGCACAGATACGCAGTATTTT.

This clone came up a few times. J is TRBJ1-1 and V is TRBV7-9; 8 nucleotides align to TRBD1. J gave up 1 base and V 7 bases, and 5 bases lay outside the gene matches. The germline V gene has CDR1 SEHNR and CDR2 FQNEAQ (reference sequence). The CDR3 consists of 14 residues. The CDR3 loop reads CASITGGGNTEAFF. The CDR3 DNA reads TGTGCCAGCATCACAGGGGGAGGGAACACTGAAGCTTTCTTT.

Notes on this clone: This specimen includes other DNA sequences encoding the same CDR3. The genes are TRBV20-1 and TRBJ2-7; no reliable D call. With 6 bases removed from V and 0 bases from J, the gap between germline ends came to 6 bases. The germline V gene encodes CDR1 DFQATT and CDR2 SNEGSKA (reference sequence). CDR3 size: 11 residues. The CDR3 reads CSAPSSYEQYF. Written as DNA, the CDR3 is TGCAGTGCCCCCTCCTCCTACGAGCAGTACTTC.

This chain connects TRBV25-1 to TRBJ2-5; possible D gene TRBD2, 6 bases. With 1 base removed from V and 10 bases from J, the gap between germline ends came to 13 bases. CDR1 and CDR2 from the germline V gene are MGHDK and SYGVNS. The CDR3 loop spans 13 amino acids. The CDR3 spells CASSESGIGGQYF. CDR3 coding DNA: TGTGCCAGCAGTGAATCCGGGATCGGGGGCCAGTACTTC.

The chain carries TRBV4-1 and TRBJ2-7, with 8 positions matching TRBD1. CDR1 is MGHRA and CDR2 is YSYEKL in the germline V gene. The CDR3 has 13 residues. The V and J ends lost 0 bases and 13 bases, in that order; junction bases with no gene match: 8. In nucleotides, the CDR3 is TGCGCCAGCAGCCAAGATCTCCGGACAGGGACTTACTTC. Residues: CASSQDLRTGTYF.

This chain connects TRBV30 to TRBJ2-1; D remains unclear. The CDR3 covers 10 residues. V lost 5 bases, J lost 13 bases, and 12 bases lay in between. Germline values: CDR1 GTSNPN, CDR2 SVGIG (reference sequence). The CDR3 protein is CAWSIDNQFF. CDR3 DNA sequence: TGTGCCTGGTCAATTGATAATCAGTTCTTC. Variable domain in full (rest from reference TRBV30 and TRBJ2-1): SQTIHQWPATLVQPVGSPLSLECTVEGTSNPNLYWYRQAAGRGLQLLFYSVGIGQISSEVPQNLSASRPQDRQFILSSKKLLLSDSGFYLCAWSIDNQFFGPGTRLTVL.

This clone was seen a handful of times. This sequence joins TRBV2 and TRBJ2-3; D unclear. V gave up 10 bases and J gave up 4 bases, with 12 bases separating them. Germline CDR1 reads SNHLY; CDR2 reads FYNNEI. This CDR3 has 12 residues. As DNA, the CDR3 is TGTGCCACCCTGGCAGCGTCAGATACGCAGTATTTT. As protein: CATLAASDTQYF.

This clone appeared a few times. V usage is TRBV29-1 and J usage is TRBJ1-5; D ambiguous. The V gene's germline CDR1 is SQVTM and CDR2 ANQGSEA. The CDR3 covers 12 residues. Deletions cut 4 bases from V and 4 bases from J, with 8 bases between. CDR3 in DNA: TGCAGCGTTGGGGTCGAGAATCAGCCCCAGCATTTT. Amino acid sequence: CSVGVENQPQHF.

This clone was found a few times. As DNA, the CDR3 is TGTGCCATCTATCGAGAGGGGGCTTCTGAAGCTTTCTTT. Encoded protein: CAIYREGASEAFF. This sequence joins TRBV10-3 and TRBJ1-1; the match to TRBD1 covers 7 bases. J gave up 6 bases and V 8 bases, and 9 bases lay outside the gene matches. The CDR3 is 13 residues long. In germline, CDR1 is ENHRY, CDR2 SYGVKD.

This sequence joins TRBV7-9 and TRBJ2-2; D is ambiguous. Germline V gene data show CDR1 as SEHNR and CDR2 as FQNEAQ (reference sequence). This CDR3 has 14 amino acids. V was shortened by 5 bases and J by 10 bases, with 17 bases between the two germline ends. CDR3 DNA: TGTGCCAGCAGCCTGCTCCAGGCCCCTACGGAGCTGTTTTTT. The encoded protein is CASSLLQAPTELFF. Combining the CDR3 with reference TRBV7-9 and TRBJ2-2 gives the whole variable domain DTGVSQNPRHKITKRGQNVTFRCDPISEHNRLYWYRQTLGQGPEFLTYFQNEAQLEKSRLLSDRFSAERPKGSFSTLEIQRTEQGDSAMYLCASSLLQAPTELFFGEGSRLTVL.

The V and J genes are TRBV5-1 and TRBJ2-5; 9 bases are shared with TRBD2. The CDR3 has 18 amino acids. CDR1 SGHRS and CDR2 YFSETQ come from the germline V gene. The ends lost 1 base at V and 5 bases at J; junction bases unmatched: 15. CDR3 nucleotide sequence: TGCGCCAGCAGCTTGAGGGATAGCGGGGGCTTATTCGGTGAGACCCAGTACTTC. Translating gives CASSLRDSGGLFGETQYF.

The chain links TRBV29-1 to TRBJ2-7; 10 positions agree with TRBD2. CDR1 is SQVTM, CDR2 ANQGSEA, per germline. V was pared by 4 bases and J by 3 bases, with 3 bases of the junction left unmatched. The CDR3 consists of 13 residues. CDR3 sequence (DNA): TGCAGCGTTGCGGGACTAGCGTTCTACGAGCAGTACTTC. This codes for CSVAGLAFYEQYF.